This passage covers 8 T cell receptor beta chains from one sample sequenced in a study of shared clonotypes between healthy human individuals. The table came from immunoSEQ multiplex PCR; TCRdb's copy has only in-frame clones and leaves some out. The table has 650,000 to 750,000 clones, roughly 70% seen once. The sequenced sample was memory CD4+ T cells sorted from blood. Described subset: CD45RA-negative fraction. The receptors originated from a woman in her thirties in good health.

The chain links TRBV28 to TRBJ1-1; D uncertain. The V end lost 4 bases, the J end lost 4 bases, and 13 bases lay between the germline ends. The V gene's germline CDR1 is MDHEN and CDR2 SYDVKM. This CDR3 contains 14 residues. CDR3 sequence: CASSSDLGSTEAFF. The CDR3 coding sequence is TGTGCCAGCAGTTCCGACTTGGGGAGCACTGAAGCTTTCTTT.

In the case of this clone: The same CDR3 also results from other DNA sequences found in this sample. The rearrangement links TRBV20-1 to TRBJ2-1, with a tentative D call TRBD2 (6 bases). Germline V CDR1 and CDR2: DFQATT, SNEGSKA (reference sequence). The CDR3 runs 11 residues. V shed 6 bases and J shed 8 bases, with 11 bases lying between them. Written as DNA, the CDR3 is TGCAGTGCAAGACTAGTGTATGAGCAGTTCTTC. Protein product: CSARLVYEQFF.

The chain combines TRBV13 with TRBJ2-3, with 10 bases lining up with TRBD2. Looked up from germline, CDR1 is PRHDT and CDR2 is FYEKMQ (reference sequence). Trimming at V came to 2 bases and at J to 3 bases, leaving 8 bases not matched to a gene. CDR3 size: 17 residues. The CDR3 DNA reads TGTGCCAGCAGCTTAAGCGGGAGGGTGCACCCAACAGATACGCAGTATTTT. This codes for CASSLSGRVHPTDTQYF.

J is TRBJ2-5 and V is TRBV10-2; possibly TRBD1 for D (6 bases). This CDR3 comprises 14 residues. V lost 3 bases, J lost 1 base, and 9 bases lay in between. The germline CDR1 and CDR2 sequences are WSHSY and SAAADI. The CDR3 DNA is TGCGCCAGCAGTGATGGGACACTCCAAGAGACCCAGTACTTC. Residues: CASSDGTLQETQYF.

The chain recombines TRBV7-8 with TRBJ2-4; the D gene is possibly TRBD1 (6 bases). The CDR3 loop spans 17 amino acids. Germline V lookup: CDR1 SGHVS, CDR2 FQNEAQ. Trimming took 2 bases from V and 7 from J, leaving 21 bases between them. The CDR3 reads CASSLPLRTLRGNIQYF. The CDR3 DNA follows: TGTGCCAGCAGCTTACCACTCCGAACCCTGAGGGGGAACATTCAGTACTTC. Together with reference TRBV7-8 and TRBJ2-4, the CDR3 gives the full variable domain: GAGVSQSPRYKVAKRGQDVALRCDPISGHVSLFWYQQALGQGPEFLTYFQNEAQLDKSGLPSDRFFAERPEGSVSTLKIQRTQQEDSAVYLCASSLPLRTLRGNIQYFGAGTRLSVL.

This clone was found a few times. The chain is built from TRBV4-2 and TRBJ2-6, with D uncertain. This CDR3 comprises 15 residues. V gave up 0 bases and J gave up 2 bases, with 5 bases separating them. Germline CDR1 LGHNA, CDR2 YNFKEQ. The CDR3 DNA follows: TGTGCCAGCAGCCAAGATAACACTGGGGCCAACGTCCTGACTTTC. The encoded protein is CASSQDNTGANVLTF.

This clone was detected once. This sample also contains other DNA sequences that code for the same CDR3. For the CDR3, the DNA is TGTGCCAGCAGTGAGTTGGCGAACACCGGGGAGCTGTTTTTT. It yields the protein CASSELANTGELFF. This chain joins TRBV6-4 and TRBJ2-2, with D hard to call. Trimming left V 3 bases short and J 0 bases short, with 5 bases between. Germline values: CDR1 MRHNA, CDR2 SNTAGT. The CDR3 consists of 14 residues.

This sequence joins TRBV5-6 and TRBJ2-5; D is unclear. Germline CDR1 SGHDT, CDR2 YYEEEE. The CDR3 extends over 12 amino acids. Between the trimmed V and J ends, which lost 0 bases and 5 bases, there was a span of 5 bases. As DNA, the CDR3 is TGTGCCAGCAGCTTGGCGGTGGAGACCCAGTACTTC. Residues: CASSLAVETQYF. The full variable domain, its missing parts supplied by reference TRBV5-6 and TRBJ2-5, is DAGVTQSPTHLIKTRGQQVTLRCSPKSGHDTVSWYQQALGQGPQFIFQYYEEEERQRGNFPDRFSGHQFPNYSSELNVNALLLGDSALYLCASSLAVETQYFGPGTRLLVL.